These 26 T cell receptor beta chains were all obtained from the same sample, sequenced in a study of shared clonotypes between healthy human individuals. This table comes from immunoSEQ multiplex PCR, and its TCRdb copy is limited to in-frame clones, with some not included. The profile shows over 2,000,000 clones, just over 90% of them singletons. Naive CD8 cells, CD45RO-negative and positively selected for CCR7, excluded terminally differentiated effector memory CD45RA+ cells. Specimen: naive CD8+ T cells from PBMCs. The receptors shown here come from a man aged 18-30 years in good health. Some clones in this sample may be carry-over from other donors' samples.

With respect to this clone: Other DNA sequences of this sample code for an identical CDR3. This chain uses TRBV13 with TRBJ2-7; D gene ambiguous. Germline assignment: CDR1 PRHDT and CDR2 FYEKMQ (reference sequence). This CDR3 region has 13 residues. V dropped 0 bases and J dropped 2 bases, with 5 bases sitting between them. The CDR3 region is CASSLGRTYEQYF. CDR3 sequence (DNA): TGTGCCAGCAGCTTAGGTCGAACCTACGAGCAGTACTTC.

This clone was recorded only once. The rearrangement links TRBV12-5 to TRBJ2-1; 8 bases map to TRBD1. Trimming removed 1 base from V and 7 bases from J; junction bases left unmatched: 6. Germline V gene lookup returns CDR1 LGHNT and CDR2 FRNRAP. The CDR3 extends over 15 amino acids. The CDR3 reads CASGLASTGANEQFF. The CDR3 region has the DNA TGTGCTAGTGGTTTGGCCTCGACAGGGGCGAATGAGCAGTTCTTC.

The V and J genes are TRBV18 and TRBJ2-1; 10 bases map to TRBD1. This CDR3 has 18 amino acids. Germline loops: CDR1 KGHSH, CDR2 LQKENI. V shed 2 bases and J 9 bases; nucleotides not matched to a gene: 16. The CDR3 loop reads CASSPDGVGDRGTVEQFF. DNA for the CDR3: TGTGCCAGCTCACCAGACGGAGTAGGGGACAGGGGTACAGTTGAGCAGTTCTTC.

The V and J genes are TRBV9 and TRBJ1-2; the D is unclear. The length of the CDR3 is 11 residues. V dropped 0 bases and J dropped 14 bases, with 11 bases sitting between them. The germline V gene encodes CDR1 SGDLS and CDR2 YYNGEE. The CDR3 protein is CASSVGTAQTF. The CDR3 nucleotides are TGTGCCAGCAGCGTAGGTACGGCTCAGACCTTC.

The chain carries TRBV5-4 and TRBJ2-1; possible D gene TRBD1, 5 bases. Germline CDR1 reads SGHNT; CDR2 reads YYREEE (reference sequence). Trimming left V 1 base short and J 7 bases short, with 12 bases between. This CDR3 region has 14 residues. The CDR3 DNA sequence: TGTGCCAGCAGCTTGTGGGGCCGCGGTAATGAGCAGTTCTTC. Translation: CASSLWGRGNEQFF. Using reference TRBV5-4 and TRBJ2-1 for the parts outside the CDR3, the full variable domain is ETGVTQSPTHLIKTRGQQVTLRCSSQSGHNTVSWYQQALGQGPQFIFQYYREEENGRGNFPPRFSGLQFPNYSSELNVNALELDDSALYLCASSLWGRGNEQFFGPGTRLTVL.

The chain has TRBV27 and TRBJ2-1; TRBD1 matches at 10 bases. Unmatched junction bases numbered 4, after V lost 4 bases and J lost 4 bases. The CDR3 consists of 15 residues. CDR1 and CDR2 (germline): MNHEY, SMNVEV (reference sequence). The CDR3 reads CASSSGQGVYNEQFF. DNA of the CDR3: TGTGCCAGCAGTTCAGGACAGGGGGTTTACAATGAGCAGTTCTTC.

The J gene is TRBJ2-1, the V gene TRBV13; 10 positions match TRBD2. The CDR3 spans 13 residues. CDR1 and CDR2 from the germline V gene are PRHDT and FYEKMQ (reference sequence). Trimming took 2 bases from V and 10 from J; bases not matched to a gene: 2. In DNA form, the CDR3 reads TGTGCCAGCAGCTTACTAGCGGGAGCCGAGCAGTTCTTC. Translating it yields CASSLLAGAEQFF.

The rearrangement joins TRBV4-1 to TRBJ1-3, with 8 bases identical to TRBD1. The J segment lost 2 bases and the V segment lost 5 bases, leaving 5 bases of the junction unmatched. The CDR3 covers 15 residues. Germline-derived CDR1 and CDR2 are MGHRA and YSYEKL. This chain's CDR3 is CASSSDRGTGNTIYF. The CDR3 DNA reads TGCGCCAGCAGCTCCGACAGGGGAACTGGAAACACCATATATTTT.

The chain recombines TRBV6-6 with TRBJ2-7; D uncertain. Germline loops: CDR1 MNHNY, CDR2 SVGAGI (reference sequence). CDR3 length: 13 amino acids. V was pared by 0 bases and J by 5 bases, with 8 bases between. The CDR3 region is CASSYSNLDEQYF. The DNA of the CDR3 is TGTGCCAGCAGTTACTCGAACCTCGACGAGCAGTACTTC.

This clone was detected only a few times. Other DNA sequences in the same sample also yield this CDR3. V is TRBV7-9 and J is TRBJ2-1, with D unclear. Deletions cut 5 bases from V and 5 bases from J, with 7 bases between. In germline, CDR1 is SEHNR, CDR2 FQNEAQ (reference sequence). This CDR3 contains 12 residues. The CDR3 here is CASSLGNNEQFF. CDR3 nucleotide sequence: TGTGCCAGCAGCCTAGGGAACAATGAGCAGTTCTTC. Complete variable domain (other parts from reference TRBV7-9 and TRBJ2-1): DTGVSQNPRHKITKRGQNVTFRCDPISEHNRLYWYRQTLGQGPEFLTYFQNEAQLEKSRLLSDRFSAERPKGSFSTLEIQRTEQGDSAMYLCASSLGNNEQFFGPGTRLTVL.

This chain connects TRBV27 to TRBJ1-1, with TRBD1 matching 9 bases. The trim removed 8 bases at V and 7 bases at J, leaving 14 bases unmatched. Germline V gives CDR1 MNHEY, CDR2 SMNVEV (reference sequence). The CDR3 loop spans 15 amino acids. CDR3 DNA: TGTGCCAGCCGACTAACAGGGGGCGAGGACTTTGAAGCTTTCTTT. Translation gives CASRLTGGEDFEAFF.

The chain combines TRBV2 with TRBJ2-2; D might be TRBD1 (7 bases). There are 15 residues in the CDR3. Germline CDR1 is SNHLY and CDR2 is FYNNEI. Trimming removed 6 bases at V and 6 bases at J, with 17 bases between. In DNA form, the CDR3 reads TGTGCCAGCAGGGAGGGGACAGAAATCGCCGGGGAGCTGTTTTTT. Its protein is CASREGTEIAGELFF.

The chain combines TRBV28 with TRBJ1-2; D call uncertain. V was clipped by 3 bases and J by 5 bases, with 10 bases between them. CDR3 length equals 13 residues. From germline, CDR1 is MDHEN and CDR2 SYDVKM. The CDR3 nucleotides read TGTGCCAGCAGTTTGAGGCAGCGATATGGCTACACCTTC. Amino acids: CASSLRQRYGYTF.

V and J are TRBV7-8 and TRBJ1-1; D gene ambiguous. Germline loops: CDR1 SGHVS, CDR2 FQNEAQ. This CDR3 spans 12 amino acids. V lost 1 base and J 6 bases, leaving 6 bases between the germline ends. The CDR3 sequence is CASSLGNPEAFF. CDR3 bases: TGTGCCAGCAGCTTAGGGAATCCTGAAGCTTTCTTT.

The gene calls are TRBV21-1 and TRBJ1-4. TRBV21-1 is assigned pseudogene status. The CDR3 sequence is 14 residues long. This CDR3 is CASSNRDPDEKLFF. The CDR3, as DNA: TGTGCCAGCAGCAACCGGGACCCGGATGAAAAACTGTTTTTT.

The rearrangement links TRBV11-2 to TRBJ1-1; maybe TRBD1 (5 bases). CDR3 length: 15 amino acids. The germline gives CDR1 SGHAT, CDR2 FQNNGV. V was shortened by 7 bases and J by 5 bases, with 20 bases between the two germline ends. The CDR3 nucleotides are TGTGCCAGCATCCCCAGGGCCGGGGGTGAGACTGAAGCTTTCTTT. It codes for CASIPRAGGETEAFF.

This clone was detected only once. The chain combines TRBV28 with TRBJ2-2, with D unclear. Germline loops: CDR1 MDHEN, CDR2 SYDVKM. CDR3 size: 14 residues. V lost 6 bases, J lost 2 bases, and 10 bases lay in between. The CDR3 reads CASRQSLNTGELFF. CDR3 nucleotide sequence: TGTGCCAGCAGACAGAGTCTTAACACCGGGGAGCTGTTTTTT. The whole variable domain, remainder taken from reference TRBV28 and TRBJ2-2, is DVKVTQSSRYLVKRTGEKVFLECVQDMDHENMFWYRQDPGLGLRLIYFSYDVKMKEKGDIPEGYSVSREKKERFSLILESASTNQTSMYLCASRQSLNTGELFFGEGSRLTVL.

The chain carries TRBV19 and TRBJ2-3, with D perhaps being TRBD1 or TRBD2 (5 bases each). With 1 base removed from V and 2 bases from J, the gap between germline ends came to 13 bases. The CDR3 runs 16 residues. Germline CDR1 is LNHDA and CDR2 is SQIVND (reference sequence). CDR3 loop: CASSIGARGYTDTQYF. The CDR3 DNA is TGTGCCAGTAGTATAGGGGCACGGGGCTACACAGATACGCAGTATTTT.

This chain uses TRBV7-9 with TRBJ2-1; 7 nucleotides match TRBD1. The CDR3 has 15 residues. Trimming removed 5 bases from V and 3 bases from J; junction bases left unmatched: 7. Per germline, CDR1 SEHNR and CDR2 FQNEAQ (reference sequence). CDR3 residues: CASSNDRDSYNEQFF. The CDR3 bases are TGTGCCAGCAGCAATGACCGGGACAGCTACAATGAGCAGTTCTTC.

The V call is TRBV7-9, the J call TRBJ1-2; TRBD1 might be the D (5 bases). Looked up from germline, CDR1 is SEHNR and CDR2 is FQNEAQ (reference sequence). The CDR3 has 18 residues. V was clipped by 5 bases and J by 4 bases, with 26 bases between them. The CDR3 DNA reads TGTGCCAGCAGCGTGCTCGAAGGAGTCGCTGACAGCACCTATGGCTACACCTTC. The encoded protein is CASSVLEGVADSTYGYTF.

The chain has TRBV27 and TRBJ2-1; 9 nucleotides line up with TRBD2. The germline V gene has CDR1 MNHEY and CDR2 SMNVEV (reference sequence). The CDR3 is 16 residues long. V lost 6 bases and J lost 0; bases outside the gene matches: 6. CDR3 DNA sequence: TGTGCCAGCAGAGTCAATAGCGGGAGCTCCTACAATGAGCAGTTCTTC. It encodes CASRVNSGSSYNEQFF.

CDR3 residues: CARKSGLSSLHF. CDR3 sequence (DNA): TGTGCCAGAAAATCAGGGTTATCTTCCCTCCACTTT. The chain joins TRBV19 to TRBJ1-6, with TRBD1 as a possible D gene (5 bases). The CDR3 runs to 12 residues. The V end was cut by 9 bases, the J end by 14 bases, with 17 bases between. Germline V lookup: CDR1 LNHDA, CDR2 SQIVND (reference sequence).

The chain has TRBV9 and TRBJ2-7; D tentatively fits TRBD1 or TRBD2 (5 bases each). The germline V gene has CDR1 SGDLS and CDR2 YYNGEE. Trimming took off 3 bases at V and 1 base at J, with 11 bases between the two ends. This CDR3 has 14 amino acids. Written as DNA, the CDR3 is TGTGCCAGCAGCGGGGACGGAGAGTCCTACGAGCAGTACTTC. The encoded protein is CASSGDGESYEQYF.

The chain combines TRBV11-2 with TRBJ2-7; 9 bases fit TRBD2. The trim removed 1 base at V and 7 bases at J, leaving 5 bases unmatched. Germline assignment: CDR1 SGHAT and CDR2 FQNNGV. This CDR3 region has 14 residues. CDR3 sequence reads: CASSLGGRADEQYF. DNA for the CDR3: TGTGCCAGCAGCTTAGGCGGGAGGGCCGATGAGCAGTACTTC.

This chain links TRBV28 with TRBJ2-1; 16 positions agree with TRBD2. This CDR3 is 15 amino acids long. The junction had 4 bases not matched to a gene; V was cut back by 6 bases and J by 8 bases. The germline V gene encodes CDR1 MDHEN and CDR2 SYDVKM. CDR3 nucleotides: TGTGCCAGCAGAAAAGGGACTAGCGGGAGGGATGAGCAGTTCTTC. This codes for CASRKGTSGRDEQFF.

The chain is built from TRBV28 and TRBJ2-5, with D uncertain. The length of the CDR3 is 14 residues. Germline CDR1 is MDHEN and CDR2 is SYDVKM. Trimming took off 6 bases at V and 3 bases at J, with 14 bases between the two ends. CDR3 residues: CASSVTGAKETQYF. The CDR3 DNA reads as TGTGCCAGCAGCGTGACGGGTGCAAAAGAGACCCAGTACTTC. The entire variable domain, with the rest obtained from reference TRBV28 and TRBJ2-5, is as follows: DVKVTQSSRYLVKRTGEKVFLECVQDMDHENMFWYRQDPGLGLRLIYFSYDVKMKEKGDIPEGYSVSREKKERFSLILESASTNQTSMYLCASSVTGAKETQYFGPGTRLLVL.